Each of the 8 T cell receptor beta chains below was sequenced from the same sample in a study of cytomegalovirus exposure and HLA in healthy donors. This PCR relied on a set of 60 Vbeta primers and 13 Jbeta primers. Here immunoSEQ multiplex PCR was the method, and the copy in TCRdb shows in-frame clones only, minus some. The table has some 130,000 clones, 81% seen once. Sequencing used PBMCs. These receptors were taken from a man aged 18 to 35 in good health and CMV-seronegative.

The J gene is TRBJ2-7, the V gene TRBV30; TRBD1 might be the D (5 bases). Germline loops: CDR1 GTSNPN, CDR2 SVGIG (reference sequence). Trimming shortened V by 4 bases and J by 4 bases, and 11 bases separated the two germline ends. CDR3 length equals 12 residues. The CDR3 DNA sequence: TGTGCCTGGACCTTAGACAGTTACGAGCAGTACTTC. This gives the protein CAWTLDSYEQYF.

This clone was seen just once. The V gene is TRBV9, the J gene TRBJ2-7; D perhaps matches TRBD1 (6 bases). The V end lost 0 bases, the J end lost 0 bases, and 7 bases lay between the germline ends. CDR1 is SGDLS and CDR2 is YYNGEE in the germline V gene. The CDR3 has 14 residues. CDR3 bases: TGTGCCAGCAGCGTAGACAGGGACTCCTACGAGCAGTACTTC. Protein sequence: CASSVDRDSYEQYF.

The chain links TRBV6-5 to TRBJ1-4; D perhaps matches TRBD1 (6 bases). CDR1 MNHEY and CDR2 SVGAGI come from the germline V gene. The CDR3 is 15 residues long. Trimming removed 6 bases at V and 3 bases at J, with 14 bases between. CDR3 sequence (DNA): TGTGCCAGCAGGCCCCCAGGGGCGGCTAATGAAAAACTGTTTTTT. Amino acids: CASRPPGAANEKLFF.

The J gene is TRBJ2-2, the V gene TRBV7-2, with D uncertain. Germline-derived CDR1 and CDR2 are SGHTA and FQGNSA. There are 12 residues in the CDR3. V gave up 3 bases and J gave up 8 bases, with 7 bases separating them. CDR3 residues: CASSFALGELFF. The CDR3 nucleotides read TGTGCCAGCAGCTTTGCGCTGGGGGAGCTGTTTTTT.

The J gene is TRBJ1-4, the V gene TRBV6-5; 7 bases fit TRBD1. Germline lookup yields CDR1 MNHEY and CDR2 SVGAGI. The CDR3 loop spans 15 amino acids. The ends lost 0 bases at V and 4 bases at J; junction bases unmatched: 2. CDR3 region: CASSYSNRGNEKLFF. Here the CDR3 DNA reads TGTGCCAGCAGTTACTCGAACAGGGGTAATGAAAAACTGTTTTTT.

This chain joins TRBV2 and TRBJ2-2; possible D gene TRBD2, 6 bases. The CDR3 extends over 15 amino acids. From germline, CDR1 is SNHLY and CDR2 FYNNEI. The V end was cut by 1 base, the J end by 2 bases, with 8 bases between. Written as DNA, the CDR3 is TGTGCCAGCAGTGAAGTGGGGGGAAACACCGGGGAGCTGTTTTTT. Translation gives CASSEVGGNTGELFF.

The rearrangement links TRBV5-1 to TRBJ2-3, with D unresolved. CDR1 is SGHRS and CDR2 is YFSETQ in the germline V gene. Trimming stripped 0 bases from V and 0 bases from J, with 8 bases between. The CDR3 runs 15 residues. The CDR3 DNA reads TGCGCCAGCAGCTTGGAATCCCCTAGCACAGATACGCAGTATTTT. Translating it yields CASSLESPSTDTQYF. The full variable domain, completed using reference TRBV5-1 and TRBJ2-3, is KAGVTQTPRYLIKTRGQQVTLSCSPISGHRSVSWYQQTPGQGLQFLFEYFSETQRNKGNFPGRFSGRQFSNSRSEMNVSTLELGDSALYLCASSLESPSTDTQYFGPGTRLTVL.

Of note for this clone: Distinct nucleotide sequences in the sample also encode this CDR3. Here the CDR3 reads CASAPEGQGGNEQFF. In nucleotides, the CDR3 is TGCGCCAGCGCTCCGGAGGGACAGGGCGGCAATGAGCAGTTCTTC. The chain couples TRBV4-3 to TRBJ2-1; TRBD1 agrees at 9 bases. With 8 bases clipped from V and 6 bases from J, the junction kept 11 bases outside the gene matches. The CDR3 contains 15 residues. Germline lookup yields CDR1 LGHNA and CDR2 YSLEER.